This entry lists 32 T cell receptor beta chains sequenced from one sample in a study of cytomegalovirus exposure and HLA in healthy donors. 60 Vbeta and 13 Jbeta primers were used in PCR. TCRdb keeps only in-frame clones here, not all; method: immunoSEQ multiplex PCR. This repertoire shows hundreds of thousands of clones, 72% found once; its top ten account for under 3%. Sequencing was performed on PBMCs. All receptors derive from a female donor in good health and CMV-seronegative.

The genes are TRBV7-2 and TRBJ2-3; possibly TRBD1 for D (6 bases). CDR1 is SGHTA and CDR2 is FQGNSA in the germline V gene. The CDR3 covers 16 residues. V was shortened by 2 bases and J by 3 bases, with 15 bases between the two germline ends. The CDR3, as DNA: TGTGCCAGCAGCTTAAATGCAGGGGCCTGGACAGATACGCAGTATTTT. Translating gives CASSLNAGAWTDTQYF.

This clone was observed once. The chain is built from TRBV29-1 and TRBJ1-6; unclear D gene. V was clipped by 6 bases and J by 9 bases, with 15 bases between them. Germline V gene lookup returns CDR1 SQVTM and CDR2 ANQGSEA. This CDR3 spans 13 amino acids. The CDR3 coding sequence is TGCAGCGTCCGCGGTTCCAGTGGTTCACCCCTCCACTTT. Its translation is CSVRGSSGSPLHF. Full variable domain (missing parts from reference TRBV29-1 and TRBJ1-6): SAVISQKPSRDICQRGTSLTIQCQVDSQVTMMFWYRQQPGQSLTLIATANQGSEATYESGFVIDKFPISRPNLTFSTLTVSNMSPEDSSIYLCSVRGSSGSPLHFGNGTRLTVT.

This clone occurred once. The chain links TRBV28 to TRBJ2-5; 13 bases map to TRBD2. The J call may be mistaken, given a closer DNA end match to TRBJ2-7. CDR3 length: 15 amino acids. The V gene's germline CDR1 is MDHEN and CDR2 SYDVKM. The CDR3 loop reads CASSWTSGRPYEQYF. The CDR3 DNA sequence: TGTGCCAGCAGTTGGACTAGCGGGAGACCCTACGAGCAGTACTTC.

This chain joins TRBV14 and TRBJ1-1, with a weak D call TRBD1 (5 bases). The germline CDR1 and CDR2 sequences are SGHDN and FVKESK. The CDR3 is 15 amino acids. V lost 4 bases and J 7 bases, leaving 19 bases between the germline ends. CDR3 region: CASSPRQGAIVEAFF. As DNA, the CDR3 is TGTGCCAGCAGCCCCCGGCAAGGGGCGATCGTTGAAGCTTTCTTT.

This chain connects TRBV25-1 to TRBJ2-1; TRBD2 agrees at 7 bases. CDR1 and CDR2 (germline): MGHDK, SYGVNS. Trimming cost V 1 base and J 4 bases; bases outside gene matches: 7. The CDR3 runs to 16 residues. Here the CDR3 DNA reads TGTGCCAGCAGTGAATTGGGGGGAGGGGAGTACAATGAGCAGTTCTTC. Protein sequence: CASSELGGGEYNEQFF.

The chain employs TRBV6-6 and TRBJ1-1; D unresolved. V was pared by 7 bases and J by 3 bases, with 12 bases between. This CDR3 is 13 amino acids long. Germline V gene lookup returns CDR1 MNHNY and CDR2 SVGAGI (reference sequence). CDR3 sequence: CASKPTQYTEAFF. The CDR3 DNA is TGTGCCAGCAAACCGACACAGTACACTGAAGCTTTCTTT.

The rearrangement links TRBV6-5 to TRBJ2-1; TRBD2 might be the D (5 bases). Germline CDR1 and CDR2: MNHEY and SVGAGI. Trimming left V 1 base short and J 9 bases short, with 7 bases between. The CDR3 has 12 residues. The CDR3 reads CASSYFGVEQFF. The CDR3 nucleotides read TGTGCCAGCAGTTACTTCGGGGTTGAGCAGTTCTTC.

This rearrangement joins TRBV5-8 to TRBJ1-5; D gene unclear. Germline-derived CDR1 and CDR2 are SGHTS and YDEGEE. The CDR3 is 14 amino acids. The V end was cut by 0 bases, the J end by 11 bases, with 15 bases between. CDR3: CASSLARAVKAQHF. The CDR3 DNA sequence: TGTGCCAGCAGCTTGGCGAGGGCCGTTAAGGCCCAGCATTTT.

This chain joins TRBV27 and TRBJ2-7; 9 nucleotides align to TRBD1. J lost 3 bases, V lost 6 bases, and 12 bases had no gene match. The V gene's germline CDR1 is MNHEY and CDR2 SMNVEV (reference sequence). This CDR3 region has 16 residues. The CDR3 DNA follows: TGTGCCAGCAGCAGTTTATTTGGGACAGGGTACTACGAGCAGTACTTC. Translated, it gives CASSSLFGTGYYEQYF.

This rearrangement joins TRBV7-8 to TRBJ2-2, with D uncertain. V was clipped by 1 base and J by 7 bases, with 7 bases between them. Germline CDR1 SGHVS, CDR2 FQNEAQ. CDR3 size: 13 residues. The CDR3 protein is CASSLVGGGELFF. In nucleotides, the CDR3 is TGTGCCAGCAGCTTAGTAGGCGGCGGGGAGCTGTTTTTT. Looking up the rest from reference TRBV7-8 and TRBJ2-2 gives the full variable domain: GAGVSQSPRYKVAKRGQDVALRCDPISGHVSLFWYQQALGQGPEFLTYFQNEAQLDKSGLPSDRFFAERPEGSVSTLKIQRTQQEDSAVYLCASSLVGGGELFFGEGSRLTVL.

The chain is built from TRBV28 and TRBJ1-1, with no clear D. The CDR3 runs 13 residues. Germline CDR1 and CDR2: MDHEN and SYDVKM. V was cut by 6 bases and J by 8 bases, with 16 bases left in between. CDR3: CASSGGRASEAFF. Written as DNA, the CDR3 is TGTGCCAGCAGCGGAGGGAGGGCTTCAGAAGCTTTCTTT. Complete variable domain (other parts from reference TRBV28 and TRBJ1-1): DVKVTQSSRYLVKRTGEKVFLECVQDMDHENMFWYRQDPGLGLRLIYFSYDVKMKEKGDIPEGYSVSREKKERFSLILESASTNQTSMYLCASSGGRASEAFFGQGTRLTVV.

About this clone itself: One end of the junction does not line up with germline, which may come from a read error. The chain has TRBV11-3 and TRBJ2-7, with D unclear. The CDR3 has 11 amino acids. The germline gives CDR1 SGHNT, CDR2 YENEEA. The CDR3 is CASSLFNERYF. CDR3 coding DNA: TGTGCCAGCAGCCTCTTTAACGAGCGGTACTTC.

The chain has TRBV27 and TRBJ1-2; the match to TRBD1 covers 7 bases. J was trimmed by 8 bases and V by 5 bases; bases with no gene match: 14. This CDR3 is 15 amino acids long. The germline CDR1 and CDR2 sequences are MNHEY and SMNVEV (reference sequence). The chain's CDR3 is CASSPLKGALRGYTF. The CDR3 DNA reads TGTGCCAGCAGTCCCTTAAAGGGGGCTCTAAGGGGCTACACCTTC.

This CDR3 reads CASSGRHSNGYTF. In DNA form, the CDR3 reads TGTGCCAGCAGTGGGCGCCACAGTAACGGCTACACCTTC. This rearrangement joins TRBV6-1 to TRBJ1-2; D is ambiguous. CDR3 size: 13 residues. Per the germline V gene, CDR1 is MNHNS and CDR2 is SASEGT. V was trimmed by 4 bases and J by 8 bases, leaving 14 bases between them.

This chain joins TRBV7-8 and TRBJ2-7; D is unresolved. Germline values: CDR1 SGHVS, CDR2 FQNEAQ. The CDR3 is 13 residues long. V was clipped by 3 bases and J by 5 bases, with 11 bases between them. Written as DNA, the CDR3 is TGTGCCAGCAGCTTGGGCTTACTTAACGAGCAGTACTTC. Translation gives CASSLGLLNEQYF.

The chain recombines TRBV5-8 with TRBJ1-2; D might be TRBD1 (5 bases). This CDR3 contains 16 residues. Germline CDR1 and CDR2: SGHTS and YDEGEE. Deletions cut 7 bases from V and 3 bases from J, with 22 bases between. The CDR3 is CASHRAWGAGDYGYTF. The CDR3 DNA sequence: TGTGCCAGCCATAGGGCTTGGGGAGCGGGGGACTATGGCTACACCTTC.

The J gene is TRBJ2-3, the V gene TRBV11-2, with 7 nucleotides matching TRBD2. Germline loops: CDR1 SGHAT, CDR2 FQNNGV. This CDR3 is built from 16 residues. The trim removed 2 bases at V and 4 bases at J, leaving 9 bases unmatched. The CDR3 loop reads CASSLHGGRSADTQYF. Written as DNA, the CDR3 is TGTGCCAGCAGCTTACACGGCGGGAGAAGTGCAGATACGCAGTATTTT.

The V gene is TRBV7-9, the J gene TRBJ1-1; 9 nucleotides line up with TRBD1. Germline V gene data show CDR1 as SEHNR and CDR2 as FQNEAQ (reference sequence). This CDR3 has 15 residues. With 4 bases clipped from V and 6 bases from J, the junction kept 9 bases outside the gene matches. This CDR3 is CASSYTGGEVAEAFF. The CDR3 nucleotides are TGTGCCAGCAGCTACACAGGGGGCGAGGTCGCTGAAGCTTTCTTT.

The count of this clone is one. The J gene is TRBJ1-4, the V gene TRBV5-1; 8 nucleotides align to TRBD1. The CDR3 is made up of 16 amino acids. The germline gives CDR1 SGHRS, CDR2 YFSETQ. With V trimmed by 2 bases and J by 5 bases, 8 bases remained unmatched. This chain's CDR3 is CASSFGPTGENEKLFF. DNA for the CDR3: TGCGCCAGCAGCTTCGGACCGACAGGGGAAAATGAAAAACTGTTTTTT.

The chain employs TRBV20-1 and TRBJ1-1, with a possible D match to TRBD1 (5 bases). The CDR3 runs to 11 residues. V dropped 5 bases and J dropped 6 bases, with 10 bases sitting between them. The germline V gene encodes CDR1 DFQATT and CDR2 SNEGSKA (reference sequence). The DNA of the CDR3 is TGCAGTGCTCCTATAGGGGCTGAAGCTTTCTTT. This gives the protein CSAPIGAEAFF.

This chain uses TRBV5-1 with TRBJ1-2; 7 bases agree with TRBD1. The germline gives CDR1 SGHRS, CDR2 YFSETQ. Losses at the gene ends were 4 bases for V and 1 base for J; bases not matched to a gene: 4. The CDR3 covers 14 residues. CDR3 region: CASSQQGVNYGYTF. CDR3 DNA: TGCGCCAGCAGCCAGCAGGGGGTTAACTATGGCTACACCTTC.

This chain joins TRBV4-2 and TRBJ1-1; possible D gene TRBD1, 5 bases. The germline V gene encodes CDR1 LGHNA and CDR2 YNFKEQ. This CDR3 comprises 15 residues. Trimming pared 0 bases from V and 5 bases from J, leaving 13 bases between. This CDR3 is CASSQDPHGGTEAFF. CDR3 nucleotide sequence: TGTGCCAGCAGCCAAGACCCTCATGGGGGGACTGAAGCTTTCTTT.

This clone has more than one count but fewer than ten. The CDR3 region is CASGGPSGNTIYF. DNA of the CDR3: TGTGCCAGCGGGGGCCCCTCTGGAAACACCATATATTTT. The chain uses TRBV7-9 and TRBJ1-3; the D gene is possibly TRBD1 (6 bases). The germline V gene has CDR1 SEHNR and CDR2 FQNEAQ (reference sequence). The CDR3 totals 13 residues. Trimming left V 8 bases short and J 0 bases short, with 8 bases between.

This clone is a singleton in its sample. V gene TRBV14 combines with J gene TRBJ2-1; 8 positions match TRBD2. V gave up 0 bases and J gave up 3 bases; unmatched junction bases: 10. The V gene's germline CDR1 is SGHDN and CDR2 FVKESK. The CDR3 consists of 18 residues. The CDR3 DNA is TGTGCCAGCAGCCAAGACGAGGGACCTAGCGGGTACTACAATGAGCAGTTCTTC. Translated, it gives CASSQDEGPSGYYNEQFF.

This clone has only one observation. The rearrangement links TRBV7-9 to TRBJ2-3; 7 positions agree with TRBD2. V dropped 1 base and J dropped 1; count of bases not matched to a gene: 11. The CDR3 totals 18 residues. Germline V lookup: CDR1 SEHNR, CDR2 FQNEAQ (reference sequence). In nucleotides, the CDR3 is TGTGCCAGCAGCTTAGACGACGCGGGAGTGTGGGGCACAGATACGCAGTATTTT. Translating it yields CASSLDDAGVWGTDTQYF.

The chain employs TRBV28 and TRBJ2-7, with no clear D. The germline V gene encodes CDR1 MDHEN and CDR2 SYDVKM. Deletions cut 4 bases from V and 4 bases from J, with 5 bases between. This CDR3 has 11 residues. The CDR3 DNA reads as TGTGCCAGCAGTTATCTTTACGAGCAGTACTTC. Translated: CASSYLYEQYF.

This chain links TRBV5-6 with TRBJ1-5; the D is unclear. V was cut by 3 bases and J by 9 bases, with 19 bases left in between. CDR1 SGHDT and CDR2 YYEEEE come from the germline V gene. This CDR3 is 15 amino acids long. Here the CDR3 DNA reads TGTGCCAGCAGCTCTTACCGGTCCTCTTTCACGCCCCAGCATTTT. It specifies CASSSYRSSFTPQHF.

The count of this clone is one. The chain carries TRBV28 and TRBJ2-2; TRBD2 matches 11 bases. Germline V gene lookup returns CDR1 MDHEN and CDR2 SYDVKM. The CDR3 loop spans 15 amino acids. V shed 3 bases, J shed 6 bases, and the junction held 3 bases outside the gene matches. CDR3 nucleotide sequence: TGTGCCAGCAGTTTGAATAGCGGGAGGGCCGGGGAGCTGTTTTTT. Protein: CASSLNSGRAGELFF.

CDR3 coding DNA: TGCGCCAGCATAGCTAGCGGGGGCCTCTCCTACAATGAGCAGTTCTTC. This gives the protein CASIASGGLSYNEQFF. The rearrangement links TRBV10-2 to TRBJ2-1, with TRBD2 matching 10 bases. V lost 7 bases and J lost 0; bases outside the gene matches: 6. Germline CDR1 WSHSY, CDR2 SAAADI. This CDR3 is built from 16 residues.

The chain carries TRBV18 and TRBJ2-7, with a tentative D call TRBD2 (7 bases). Germline assignment: CDR1 KGHSH and CDR2 LQKENI. The CDR3 is made up of 19 amino acids. The V gene lost 2 bases and the J gene lost 0 bases, with 23 bases spanning the gap. CDR3 in DNA: TGTGCCAGCTCACCAAAAATCCTCGTAGGGGGAGGGAGCTCCTACGAGCAGTACTTC. It is translated as CASSPKILVGGGSSYEQYF.

The chain combines TRBV30 with TRBJ2-5; 10 nucleotides align to TRBD1. The germline gives CDR1 GTSNPN, CDR2 SVGIG (reference sequence). After removal of 1 base from V and 0 bases from J, the junction contained 8 bases not matched to a gene. This CDR3 region has 17 residues. The chain's CDR3 is CAWSGDRGFMYQETQYF. In nucleotides, the CDR3 is TGTGCCTGGAGTGGGGACAGGGGATTTATGTACCAAGAGACCCAGTACTTC.

V and J are TRBV6-1 and TRBJ1-5; 8 positions match TRBD1. Trimming removed 7 bases from V and 10 bases from J; junction bases left unmatched: 12. Germline V gives CDR1 MNHNS, CDR2 SASEGT. This CDR3 region has 14 residues. CDR3 region: CASTSRTGTYPQHF. CDR3 in DNA: TGTGCCAGCACCAGTAGGACAGGGACTTACCCCCAGCATTTT.